Listed below are T cell receptor beta chains from one sample, sequenced in a study of T cells expressing NK-cell markers. For each CDR3 protein, TCRdb gives one entry from its re-call of the 5' RACE reads, without DNA. This sample's clone table lists about 180,000 distinct CDR3 sequences. Sequencing was performed on blood T cells: a sorted CD56 or NKG2C T cell subset, CD4+ or CD8+ T cells, or bulk PBMC T cells (not recorded which). The receptor source for this set is a woman between 18 and 75 years old in good health. Each CDR3 is given with its conserved first and last residue.

V	J	CDR3
TRBV18	TRBJ2-1	CASSLTGTGGDNEQFF
TRBV24-1	TRBJ1-2	CATSVAGGNYGYTF
TRBV5-6	TRBJ2-1	CASSSTLAGYNEQFF
TRBV25-1	TRBJ2-3	CASSELDRTDTQYF
TRBV20-1	TRBJ2-3	CSATDTSTDTQYF
TRBV24-1	TRBJ1-5	CATRGSGNQPQHF
TRBV29-1	TRBJ1-5	CSVNQGINQPQHF
TRBV7-2	TRBJ2-5	CASSFARETQYF
TRBV10-3	TRBJ1-6	CAMRRTGLNSPLHF
TRBV7-3	TRBJ2-1	CASSQNSGTPQFF
TRBV6-1	TRBJ1-5	CASSRTSGGIDQPQHF
TRBV11-2	TRBJ1-2	CASSLTAGGGYGYTF
TRBV24-1	TRBJ2-1	CATSDQYRDEQFF
TRBV5-6	TRBJ2-3	CASSSRWTSQGRGTDTQYF
TRBV7-2	TRBJ1-3	CASSPPSSGNTIYF
TRBV12-3/TRBV12-4	TRBJ1-2	CASSVRALHGYTF
TRBV2	TRBJ1-5	CASSWSPGQGGGQPQHF
TRBV9	TRBJ2-7	CASSRLAGSSYEQYF
TRBV3-1	TRBJ2-1	CASSPGLVVSNEQFF
TRBV5-1	TRBJ2-7	CASSLAGVPHNEQYF
TRBV5-1	TRBJ2-2	CASSLTTGAGELFF
TRBV7-2	TRBJ2-7	CASSFDTYEQYF
TRBV7-2	TRBJ2-3	CASSFRDKRTDTQYF
TRBV5-1	TRBJ2-1	CASSEMTGNYNEQFF
TRBV2	TRBJ2-7	CASTVSGGLSYEQYF
TRBV14	TRBJ2-5	CASSQDLREDGQTQYF